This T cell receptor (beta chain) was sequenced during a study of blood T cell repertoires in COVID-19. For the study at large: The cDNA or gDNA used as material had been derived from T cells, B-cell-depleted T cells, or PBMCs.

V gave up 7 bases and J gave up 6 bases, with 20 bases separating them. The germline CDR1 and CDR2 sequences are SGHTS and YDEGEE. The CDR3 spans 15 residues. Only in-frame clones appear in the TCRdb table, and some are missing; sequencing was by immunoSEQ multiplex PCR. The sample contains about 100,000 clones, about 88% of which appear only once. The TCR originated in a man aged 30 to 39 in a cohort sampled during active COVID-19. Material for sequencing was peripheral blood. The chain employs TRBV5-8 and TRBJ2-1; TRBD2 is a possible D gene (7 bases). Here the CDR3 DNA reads TGTGCCAGCGAACCGGTGGGGAGGGGGACCAATGAGCAGTTCTTC. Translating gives CASEPVGRGTNEQFF.